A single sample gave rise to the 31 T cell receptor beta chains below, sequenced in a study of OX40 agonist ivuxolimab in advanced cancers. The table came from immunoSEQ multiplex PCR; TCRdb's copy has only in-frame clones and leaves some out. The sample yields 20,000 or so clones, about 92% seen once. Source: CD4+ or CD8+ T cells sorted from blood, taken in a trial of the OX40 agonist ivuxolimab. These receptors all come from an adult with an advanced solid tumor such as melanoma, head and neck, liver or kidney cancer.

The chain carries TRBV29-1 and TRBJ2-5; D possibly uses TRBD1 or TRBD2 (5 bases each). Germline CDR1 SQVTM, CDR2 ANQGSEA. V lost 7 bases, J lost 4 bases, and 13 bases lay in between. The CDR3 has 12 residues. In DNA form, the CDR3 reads TGCAGCGCCCCCGGGGCCCGAGAGACCCAGTACTTC. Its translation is CSAPGARETQYF.

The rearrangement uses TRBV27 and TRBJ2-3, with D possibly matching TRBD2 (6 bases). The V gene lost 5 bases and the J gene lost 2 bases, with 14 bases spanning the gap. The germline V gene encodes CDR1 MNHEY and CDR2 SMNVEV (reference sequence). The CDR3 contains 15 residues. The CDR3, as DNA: TGTGCCAGCAGTCCCACGACTAGTTCCACAGATACGCAGTATTTT. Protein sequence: CASSPTTSSTDTQYF.

The CDR3 loop is CASSPGTGVDIQYF. CDR3 nucleotide sequence: TGTGCCAGCAGCCCCGGGACAGGGGTAGACATTCAGTACTTC. The rearrangement joins TRBV27 to TRBJ2-4; 10 nucleotides agree with TRBD1. Germline V lookup: CDR1 MNHEY, CDR2 SMNVEV (reference sequence). The V and J ends lost 6 bases and 8 bases, in that order; junction bases with no gene match: 7. The length of the CDR3 is 14 residues.

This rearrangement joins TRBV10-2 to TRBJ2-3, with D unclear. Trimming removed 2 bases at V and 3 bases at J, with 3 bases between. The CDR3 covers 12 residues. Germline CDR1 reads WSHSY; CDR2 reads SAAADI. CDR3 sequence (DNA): TGCGCCAGCAGTGAGACTACAGATACGCAGTATTTT. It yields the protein CASSETTDTQYF.

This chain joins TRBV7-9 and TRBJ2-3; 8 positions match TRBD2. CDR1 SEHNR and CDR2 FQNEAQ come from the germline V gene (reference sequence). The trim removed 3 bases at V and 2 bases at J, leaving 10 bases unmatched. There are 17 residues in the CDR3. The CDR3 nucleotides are TGTGCCAGCAGCTTTATTAGTAGCGGGATAAACACAGATACGCAGTATTTT. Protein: CASSFISSGINTDTQYF.

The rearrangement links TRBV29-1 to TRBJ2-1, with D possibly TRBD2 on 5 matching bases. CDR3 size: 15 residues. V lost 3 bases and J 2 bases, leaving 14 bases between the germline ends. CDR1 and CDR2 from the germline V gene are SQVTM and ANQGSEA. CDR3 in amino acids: CSVDEGLATYNEQFF. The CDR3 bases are TGCAGCGTTGATGAGGGTTTAGCAACCTACAATGAGCAGTTCTTC.

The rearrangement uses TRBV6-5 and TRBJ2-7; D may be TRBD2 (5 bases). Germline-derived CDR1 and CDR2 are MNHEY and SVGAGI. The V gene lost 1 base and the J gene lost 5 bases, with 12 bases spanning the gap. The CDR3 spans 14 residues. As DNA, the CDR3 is TGTGCCAGCAGTTACTTATCCACTAGAGACGAGCAGTACTTC. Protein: CASSYLSTRDEQYF.

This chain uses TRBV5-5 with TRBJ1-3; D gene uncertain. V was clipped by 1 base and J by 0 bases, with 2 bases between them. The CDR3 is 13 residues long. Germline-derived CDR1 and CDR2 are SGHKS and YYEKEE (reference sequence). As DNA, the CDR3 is TGTGCCAGCAGCTTGAACTCTGGAAACACCATATATTTT. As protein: CASSLNSGNTIYF. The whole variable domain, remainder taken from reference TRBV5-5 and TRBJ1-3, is DAGVTQSPTHLIKTRGQQVTLRCSPISGHKSVSWYQQVLGQGPQFIFQYYEKEERGRGNFPDRFSARQFPNYSSELNVNALLLGDSALYLCASSLNSGNTIYFGEGSWLTVV.

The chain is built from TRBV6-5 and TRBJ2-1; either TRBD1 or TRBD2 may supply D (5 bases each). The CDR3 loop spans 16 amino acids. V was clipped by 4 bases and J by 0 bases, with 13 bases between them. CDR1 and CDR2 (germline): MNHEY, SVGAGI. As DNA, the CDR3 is TGTGCCAGCAGTTTGACCCCAGGGAGCTCCTACAATGAGCAGTTCTTC. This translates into CASSLTPGSSYNEQFF.

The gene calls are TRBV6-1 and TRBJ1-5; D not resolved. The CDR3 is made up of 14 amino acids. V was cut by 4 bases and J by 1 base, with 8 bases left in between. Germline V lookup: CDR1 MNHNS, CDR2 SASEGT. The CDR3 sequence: CASSVGFSNQPQHF. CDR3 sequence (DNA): TGTGCCAGCAGTGTAGGGTTCAGCAATCAGCCCCAGCATTTT.

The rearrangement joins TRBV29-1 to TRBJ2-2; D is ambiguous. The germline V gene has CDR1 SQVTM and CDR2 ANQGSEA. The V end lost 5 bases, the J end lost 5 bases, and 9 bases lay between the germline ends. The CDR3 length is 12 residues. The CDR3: CSVIFRTGELFF. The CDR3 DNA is TGCAGCGTTATTTTTCGGACCGGGGAGCTGTTTTTT.

The CDR3 nucleotides read TGTGCCAGCAGCTTCACGGGGGGCAGCTATGGCTACACCTTC. This sequence encodes CASSFTGGSYGYTF. This rearrangement joins TRBV11-3 to TRBJ1-2; D may be TRBD1 (6 bases). This CDR3 region has 14 residues. Germline CDR1 and CDR2: SGHNT and YENEEA. V was cut by 3 bases and J by 4 bases, with 12 bases left in between.

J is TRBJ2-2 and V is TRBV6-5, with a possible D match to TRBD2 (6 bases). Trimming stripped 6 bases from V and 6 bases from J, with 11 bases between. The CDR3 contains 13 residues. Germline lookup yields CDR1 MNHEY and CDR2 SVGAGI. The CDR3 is CASRTSLAGELFF. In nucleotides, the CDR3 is TGTGCCAGCAGAACTAGCCTCGCCGGGGAGCTGTTTTTT.

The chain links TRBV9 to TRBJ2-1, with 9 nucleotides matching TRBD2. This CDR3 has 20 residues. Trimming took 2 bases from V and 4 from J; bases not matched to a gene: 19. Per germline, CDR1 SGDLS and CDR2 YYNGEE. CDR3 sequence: CASSVATGTSTYLGYNEQFF. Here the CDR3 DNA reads TGTGCCAGCAGCGTCGCAACCGGGACTAGCACCTACCTGGGGTACAATGAGCAGTTCTTC.

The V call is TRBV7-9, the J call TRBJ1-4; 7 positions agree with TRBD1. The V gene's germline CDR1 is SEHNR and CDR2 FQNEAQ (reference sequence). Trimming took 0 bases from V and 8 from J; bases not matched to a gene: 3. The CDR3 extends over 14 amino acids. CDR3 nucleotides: TGTGCCAGCAGCTTAGCCGGACAGGCCGAAAAACTGTTTTTT. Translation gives CASSLAGQAEKLFF. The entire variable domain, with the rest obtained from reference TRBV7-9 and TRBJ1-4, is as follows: DTGVSQNPRHKITKRGQNVTFRCDPISEHNRLYWYRQTLGQGPEFLTYFQNEAQLEKSRLLSDRFSAERPKGSFSTLEIQRTEQGDSAMYLCASSLAGQAEKLFFGSGTQLSVL.

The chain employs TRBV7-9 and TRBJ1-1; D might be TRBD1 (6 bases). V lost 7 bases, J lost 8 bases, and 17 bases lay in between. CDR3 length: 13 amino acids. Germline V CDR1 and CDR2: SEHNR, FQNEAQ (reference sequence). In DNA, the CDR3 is TGTGCCAGCATCCCCATGACAGGCCAGGAAGCTTTCTTT. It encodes CASIPMTGQEAFF.

The CDR3 DNA reads TGCAGTGCTAGTTGGAGCGCTGAAGCTTTCTTT. This gives the protein CSASWSAEAFF. The V call is TRBV20-1, the J call TRBJ1-1; unclear D gene. CDR1 DFQATT and CDR2 SNEGSKA come from the germline V gene (reference sequence). CDR3 length equals 11 residues. V was cut by 3 bases and J by 6 bases, with 8 bases left in between.

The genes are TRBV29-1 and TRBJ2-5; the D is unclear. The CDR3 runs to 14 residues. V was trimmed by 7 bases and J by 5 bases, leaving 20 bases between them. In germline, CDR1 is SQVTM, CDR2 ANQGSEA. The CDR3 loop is CSAIHPLGPETQYF. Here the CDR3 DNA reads TGCAGCGCCATACATCCCCTTGGGCCTGAGACCCAGTACTTC.

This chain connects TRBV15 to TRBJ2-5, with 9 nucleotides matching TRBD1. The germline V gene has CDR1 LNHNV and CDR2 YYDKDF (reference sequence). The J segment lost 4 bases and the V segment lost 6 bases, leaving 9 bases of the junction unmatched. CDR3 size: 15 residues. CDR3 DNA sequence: TGTGCCACCAGTCAACAGGGGGCAGATTTAGAGACCCAGTACTTC. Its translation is CATSQQGADLETQYF.

The CDR3 is CASSLEPSGGIYEQYF. CDR3 in DNA: TGTGCCAGCAGCTTAGAACCTAGCGGGGGCATCTACGAGCAGTACTTC. V is TRBV7-8 and J is TRBJ2-7; TRBD2 aligns across 10 bases. In germline, CDR1 is SGHVS, CDR2 FQNEAQ. Trimming removed 1 base from V and 3 bases from J; junction bases left unmatched: 6. The CDR3 totals 16 residues.

The DNA of the CDR3 is TGTGCCAGTAGTATCCACCAGGAGAACACTGAAGCTTTCTTT. Translated: CASSIHQENTEAFF. V and J are TRBV19 and TRBJ1-1, with unresolved D. The CDR3 has 14 residues. Trimming shortened V by 3 bases and J by 1 base, and 9 bases separated the two germline ends. From germline, CDR1 is LNHDA and CDR2 SQIVND (reference sequence).

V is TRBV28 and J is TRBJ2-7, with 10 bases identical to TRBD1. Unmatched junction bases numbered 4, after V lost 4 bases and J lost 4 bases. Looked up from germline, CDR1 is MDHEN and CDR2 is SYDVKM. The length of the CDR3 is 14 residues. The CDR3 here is CASSSGQGWYEQYF. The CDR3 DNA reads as TGTGCCAGCAGTTCGGGACAGGGGTGGTACGAGCAGTACTTC.

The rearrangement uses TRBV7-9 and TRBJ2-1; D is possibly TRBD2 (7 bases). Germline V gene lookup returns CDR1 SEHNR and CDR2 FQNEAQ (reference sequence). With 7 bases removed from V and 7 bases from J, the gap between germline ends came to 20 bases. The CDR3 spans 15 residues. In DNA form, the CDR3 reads TGTGCCAGCACCCCGGGGGGCGGCCCCAAGAATGAGCAGTTCTTC. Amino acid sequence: CASTPGGGPKNEQFF.

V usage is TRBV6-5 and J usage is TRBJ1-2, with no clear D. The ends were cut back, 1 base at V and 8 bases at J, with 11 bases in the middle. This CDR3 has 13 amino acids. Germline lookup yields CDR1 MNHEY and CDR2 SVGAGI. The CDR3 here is CASSYFGWSGYTF. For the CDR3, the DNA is TGTGCCAGCAGTTACTTTGGGTGGTCGGGCTACACCTTC.

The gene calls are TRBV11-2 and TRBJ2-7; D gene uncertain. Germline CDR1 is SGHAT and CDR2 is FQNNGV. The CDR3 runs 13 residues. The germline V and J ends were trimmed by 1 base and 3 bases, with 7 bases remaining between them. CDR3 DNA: TGTGCCAGCAGCTTAGGAAGGGTCTACGAGCAGTACTTC. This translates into CASSLGRVYEQYF. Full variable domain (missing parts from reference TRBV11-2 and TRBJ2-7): EAGVAQSPRYKIIEKRQSVAFWCNPISGHATLYWYQQILGQGPKLLIQFQNNGVVDDSQLPKDRFSAERLKGVDSTLKIQPAKLEDSAVYLCASSLGRVYEQYFGPGTRLTVT.

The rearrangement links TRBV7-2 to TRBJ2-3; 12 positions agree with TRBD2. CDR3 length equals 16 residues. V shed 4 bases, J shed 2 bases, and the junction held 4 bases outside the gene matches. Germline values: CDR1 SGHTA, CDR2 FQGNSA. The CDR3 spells CASSSLAGGPTDTQYF. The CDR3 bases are TGTGCCAGCAGCTCACTAGCGGGAGGCCCCACAGATACGCAGTATTTT.

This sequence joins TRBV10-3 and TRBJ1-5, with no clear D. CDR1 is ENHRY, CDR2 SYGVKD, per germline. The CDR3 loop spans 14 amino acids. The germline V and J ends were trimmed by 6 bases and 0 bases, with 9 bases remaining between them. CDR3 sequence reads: CAISTNYSNQPQHF. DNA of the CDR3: TGTGCCATCAGCACAAATTATAGCAATCAGCCCCAGCATTTT.

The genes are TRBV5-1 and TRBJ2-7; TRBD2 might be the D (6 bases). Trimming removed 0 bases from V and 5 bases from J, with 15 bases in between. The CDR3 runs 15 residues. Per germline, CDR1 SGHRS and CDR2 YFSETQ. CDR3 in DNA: TGCGCCAGCAGCTTGGGGGACTGGGCTGCAGACGAGCAGTACTTC. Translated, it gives CASSLGDWAADEQYF.

The CDR3, as DNA: TGTGCCAGCAGCTTAGGGGGATTCTCCTCCTACGAGCAGTACTTC. Protein: CASSLGGFSSYEQYF. This rearrangement joins TRBV5-6 to TRBJ2-7; D possibly corresponds to TRBD1 (6 bases). The CDR3 consists of 15 residues. Between the trimmed V and J ends, which lost 2 bases and 0 bases, there was a span of 12 bases. Germline V gives CDR1 SGHDT, CDR2 YYEEEE. Full variable domain (outside the CDR3, taken from reference TRBV5-6 and TRBJ2-7): DAGVTQSPTHLIKTRGQQVTLRCSPKSGHDTVSWYQQALGQGPQFIFQYYEEEERQRGNFPDRFSGHQFPNYSSELNVNALLLGDSALYLCASSLGGFSSYEQYFGPGTRLTVT.

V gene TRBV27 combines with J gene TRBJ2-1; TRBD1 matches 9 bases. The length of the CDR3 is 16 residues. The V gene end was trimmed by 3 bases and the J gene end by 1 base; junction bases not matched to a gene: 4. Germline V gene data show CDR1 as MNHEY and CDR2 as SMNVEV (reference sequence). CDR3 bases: TGTGCCAGCAGTTTCCGACAGGGGGGGTCCTACAATGAGCAGTTCTTC. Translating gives CASSFRQGGSYNEQFF.

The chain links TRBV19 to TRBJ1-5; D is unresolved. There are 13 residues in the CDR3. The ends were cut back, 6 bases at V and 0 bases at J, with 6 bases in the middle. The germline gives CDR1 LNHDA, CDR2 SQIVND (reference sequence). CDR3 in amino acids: CASRRNSNQPQHF. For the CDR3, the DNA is TGTGCCAGTAGGCGGAATAGCAATCAGCCCCAGCATTTT.